Described below is a single T cell receptor beta chain sequence and its context. The sample originates from a study of blood T cells in healthy people across ages. The germline V gene encodes CDR1 MDHEN and CDR2 SYDVKM. This CDR3 is built from 14 residues. The V gene end was trimmed by 5 bases and the J gene end by 0 bases; junction bases not matched to a gene: 3. The use of a sample-barcoded 5' primer and a J-beta primer mix characterized a second PCR of roughly 7 to 11 cycles. Each cDNA molecule carried a tag from a template-switch adaptor that contained 12 random nucleotides. From the 5' RACE reads, TCRdb called clonotypes with MiXCR, one entry per CDR3 protein. Seen here are 1.2 million to 1.5 million distinct CDR3 sequences, approximately 40% observed once, and the top ten hold roughly 7.9%.

The chain is built from TRBV28 and TRBJ1-2, with 7 bases aligning to TRBD1. The TCR comes from a woman aged 18-35 years in good health. Sequenced material: blood. The CDR3 is CASSKQGPNYGYTF. CDR3 DNA: TGTGCCAGCAGTAAACAGGGGCCTAACTATGGCTACACCTTC.